The rows below give T cell receptor beta chains drawn from one sample of a study of OX40 agonist ivuxolimab in advanced cancers. TCRdb keeps only in-frame clones here, not all; method: immunoSEQ multiplex PCR. The sample lists roughly 90,000 clones, approximately 90% occurring once. This specimen was CD4+ or CD8+ T cells sorted from blood, taken in a trial of the OX40 agonist ivuxolimab. These receptors all come from an adult with an advanced solid tumor such as melanoma, head and neck, liver or kidney cancer. Both conserved end residues are part of each CDR3. A D gene is named only where the DNA matches it firmly. The size entry is marked missing in some rows and otherwise reads once, few, many or a size class.

j_call: TRBJ2-2
d_call: .
clone_size: .
v_call: TRBV6-5
cdr3_nt: TGTGCCAGCAGTTACCCTAACACCGGGGAGCTGTTTTTT
cdr3_aa: CASSYPNTGELFF

j_call: TRBJ1-6
d_call: .
clone_size: .
v_call: TRBV10-3
cdr3_nt: TGTGCCATCAGTGAGTCGAACAGGAATAATTCACCCCTCCACTTT
cdr3_aa: CAISESNRNNSPLHF

j_call: TRBJ1-2
d_call: .
clone_size: .
v_call: TRBV27
cdr3_nt: TGTGCCAGCAGTTTCAATCCCCTTAACTATGGCTACACCTTC
cdr3_aa: CASSFNPLNYGYTF

j_call: TRBJ1-5
d_call: TRBD1
clone_size: .
v_call: TRBV19
cdr3_nt: TGTGCCAGTCGAGACAGGGGGATATATCAGCCCCAGCATTTT
cdr3_aa: CASRDRGIYQPQHF

j_call: TRBJ2-2
d_call: .
clone_size: .
v_call: TRBV9
cdr3_nt: TGTGCCAGCAGCGCAGAGACCGGGGCCGGGGAGCTGTTTTTT
cdr3_aa: CASSAETGAGELFF

j_call: TRBJ1-2
d_call: TRBD1
clone_size: .
v_call: TRBV6-5
cdr3_nt: TGTGCCAGCAGTGACAGGGGTGAGCACGGCTACACCTTC
cdr3_aa: CASSDRGEHGYTF

j_call: TRBJ1-6
d_call: TRBD1
clone_size: .
v_call: TRBV5-1
cdr3_nt: TGCGCCAGCAGCTTGGCGGGACAGGGAAATTCACCCCTCCACTTT
cdr3_aa: CASSLAGQGNSPLHF

j_call: TRBJ1-1
d_call: .
clone_size: .
v_call: TRBV7-2
cdr3_nt: TGTGCCAGCAGCTTCTCCCACCGGGTCACTGAAGCTTTCTTT
cdr3_aa: CASSFSHRVTEAFF

j_call: TRBJ2-5
d_call: .
clone_size: .
v_call: TRBV7-7
cdr3_nt: TGTGCTAGCAGCTTAGGACAGAGAGAGACCCAGTACTTC
cdr3_aa: CASSLGQRETQYF

j_call: TRBJ1-5
d_call: TRBD1
clone_size: .
v_call: TRBV30
cdr3_nt: TGTGCCTGGAGTGGGACAGGGGGCAATCAGCCCCAGCATTTT
cdr3_aa: CAWSGTGGNQPQHF

j_call: TRBJ1-1
d_call: .
clone_size: .
v_call: TRBV5-1
cdr3_nt: TGCGCCAGCGGATCCATATTGGGGGGGACTGAAGCTTTCTTT
cdr3_aa: CASGSILGGTEAFF

j_call: TRBJ2-1
d_call: TRBD2
clone_size: .
v_call: TRBV5-4
cdr3_nt: TGTGCCAGCAGCTTAACCCTAGCGGACAATGAGCAGTTCTTC
cdr3_aa: CASSLTLADNEQFF

j_call: TRBJ2-7
d_call: .
clone_size: .
v_call: TRBV6-5
cdr3_nt: TGTGCCAGCAGACGGGACTTTGACTCCTACGAGCAGTACTTC
cdr3_aa: CASRRDFDSYEQYF

j_call: TRBJ2-3
d_call: .
clone_size: .
v_call: TRBV30
cdr3_nt: TGTGCCTGGCAGATACTAGGGGGGACAGATACGCAGTATTTT
cdr3_aa: CAWQILGGTDTQYF

j_call: TRBJ1-3
d_call: .
clone_size: .
v_call: TRBV9
cdr3_nt: TGTGCCAGCAGCGTAGAGGGATACTCTGGAAACACCATATATTTT
cdr3_aa: CASSVEGYSGNTIYF

j_call: TRBJ2-3
d_call: TRBD2
clone_size: .
v_call: TRBV5-1
cdr3_nt: TGCGCCAGCAGCAGTAGCGGGGGGGGCCGAGATACGCAGTATTTT
cdr3_aa: CASSSSGGGRDTQYF

j_call: TRBJ2-5
d_call: .
clone_size: .
v_call: TRBV11-2
cdr3_nt: TGTGCCAGCAGCTTAGATGGACGGGTGAAGACCCAGTACTTC
cdr3_aa: CASSLDGRVKTQYF

j_call: TRBJ1-5
d_call: .
clone_size: .
v_call: TRBV7-8
cdr3_nt: TGTGCCAGCAGCTTAGACGAGGGGCCTAATCAGCCCCAGCATTTT
cdr3_aa: CASSLDEGPNQPQHF

j_call: TRBJ1-2
d_call: .
clone_size: .
v_call: TRBV6-5
cdr3_nt: TGTGCCAGCAGTTACCAGGGCCATAACTATGGCTACACCTTC
cdr3_aa: CASSYQGHNYGYTF

j_call: TRBJ2-1
d_call: .
clone_size: .
v_call: TRBV5-4
cdr3_nt: TGTGCCAGCAGCCCCCGGACAGGCGGGGACAATGAGCAGTTCTTC
cdr3_aa: CASSPRTGGDNEQFF

j_call: TRBJ1-5
d_call: .
clone_size: few
v_call: TRBV7-2
cdr3_nt: TGTGCCAGCAGCTTAGGGACAGTCAATCAGCCCCAGCATTTT
cdr3_aa: CASSLGTVNQPQHF

j_call: TRBJ2-3
d_call: TRBD1
clone_size: once
v_call: TRBV28
cdr3_nt: TGTGCCAGCAGCCCCCGACAGGGGTGGTCCACAGATACGCAGTATTTT
cdr3_aa: CASSPRQGWSTDTQYF

j_call: TRBJ1-2
d_call: TRBD1
clone_size: .
v_call: TRBV5-1
cdr3_nt: TGCGCCAGCAGCCCGGGGGACAGCCCTAGGTATGGCTACACCTTC
cdr3_aa: CASSPGDSPRYGYTF

j_call: TRBJ2-4
d_call: TRBD1
clone_size: .
v_call: TRBV19
cdr3_nt: TGTGCCAGTAGCCTGGGACAGGGGACCAAAAACATTCAGTACTTC
cdr3_aa: CASSLGQGTKNIQYF

j_call: TRBJ2-7
d_call: TRBD1
clone_size: .
v_call: TRBV5-1
cdr3_nt: TGCGCCAGCAGCCCGACAGGGAACTACGAGCAGTACTTC
cdr3_aa: CASSPTGNYEQYF

j_call: TRBJ2-3
d_call: .
clone_size: once
v_call: TRBV7-2
cdr3_nt: TGTGCCAGCAGCTCAAGGACTCCCGGTCTCACAGATACGCAGTATTTT
cdr3_aa: CASSSRTPGLTDTQYF

j_call: TRBJ2-5
d_call: TRBD1
clone_size: .
v_call: TRBV19
cdr3_nt: TGTGCCAGTAGGCCTAGGACAGGGGTGAATATGGAGACCCAGTACTTC
cdr3_aa: CASRPRTGVNMETQYF

j_call: TRBJ2-3
d_call: .
clone_size: .
v_call: TRBV2
cdr3_nt: TGTGCCAGCAGTGAGAGCCAGGAGGATACGCAGTATTTT
cdr3_aa: CASSESQEDTQYF

j_call: TRBJ1-1
d_call: .
clone_size: .
v_call: TRBV28
cdr3_nt: TGTGCCAGCAGCCCTTCCGGGATGGGCATGAACACTGAAGCTTTCTTT
cdr3_aa: CASSPSGMGMNTEAFF

j_call: TRBJ2-6
d_call: .
clone_size: once
v_call: TRBV5-1
cdr3_nt: TGCGCCAGCAGCCCCCCGTTGGTTACTGGGGCCAACGTCCTGACTTTC
cdr3_aa: CASSPPLVTGANVLTF

j_call: TRBJ1-2
d_call: TRBD1
clone_size: once
v_call: TRBV18
cdr3_nt: TGTGCCAGCTCACTCGGACAGGGGAGCGACAGCTACACCTTC
cdr3_aa: CASSLGQGSDSYTF

j_call: TRBJ2-1
d_call: TRBD1
clone_size: .
v_call: TRBV7-3
cdr3_nt: TGTGCCAGCAGCTTTCTTCTCGGGACAGGGGGCAATGAGCAGTTCTTC
cdr3_aa: CASSFLLGTGGNEQFF

j_call: TRBJ2-1
d_call: TRBD1
clone_size: .
v_call: TRBV19
cdr3_nt: TGTGCCAGTAGTACACAAAGGTGGGGGACAGGGGGCCACAATGAGCAGTTCTTC
cdr3_aa: CASSTQRWGTGGHNEQFF

j_call: TRBJ1-4
d_call: TRBD1
clone_size: .
v_call: TRBV30
cdr3_nt: TGTGCCTGGAGTGTATATCTAACAGGGGAACCTGTACGAAATGAAAAACTGTTTTTT
cdr3_aa: CAWSVYLTGEPVRNEKLFF

j_call: TRBJ1-2
d_call: .
clone_size: .
v_call: TRBV19
cdr3_nt: TGTGCCAGTAGTATAATTACAGCAGCTAACTATGGCTACACCTTC
cdr3_aa: CASSIITAANYGYTF

j_call: TRBJ1-6
d_call: TRBD1
clone_size: few
v_call: TRBV30
cdr3_nt: TGTGCCTGCGGGACAGGGGGGGATTCACCCCTCCACTTT
cdr3_aa: CACGTGGDSPLHF

j_call: TRBJ1-6
d_call: TRBD1
clone_size: .
v_call: TRBV10-3
cdr3_nt: TGTGCCAGCGGGACAGCCTCCTCCTATAATTCACCCCTCCACTTT
cdr3_aa: CASGTASSYNSPLHF

j_call: TRBJ1-5
d_call: TRBD1
clone_size: .
v_call: TRBV6-6
cdr3_nt: TGTGCCACCCGGGACAGGGGCGGGCAGCCCCAGCATTTT
cdr3_aa: CATRDRGGQPQHF

j_call: TRBJ2-1
d_call: .
clone_size: .
v_call: TRBV9
cdr3_nt: TGTGCCAGCAGCGTCCTAGCCTACAATGAGCAGTTCTTC
cdr3_aa: CASSVLAYNEQFF

j_call: TRBJ1-5
d_call: .
clone_size: .
v_call: TRBV5-6
cdr3_nt: TGTGCCAGCAGCTTGGGGGGGGCCGATCAGCCCCAGCATTTT
cdr3_aa: CASSLGGADQPQHF

j_call: TRBJ2-1
d_call: .
clone_size: .
v_call: TRBV30
cdr3_nt: TGTGCCTGGAGTGTCGATGCGGGGAATGAGCAGTTCTTC
cdr3_aa: CAWSVDAGNEQFF

j_call: TRBJ2-2
d_call: TRBD2
clone_size: .
v_call: TRBV28
cdr3_nt: TGTGCCAGCAGGTGGGGAGGGAGTACCGGGGAGCTGTTTTTT
cdr3_aa: CASRWGGSTGELFF

j_call: TRBJ2-3
d_call: TRBD1
clone_size: .
v_call: TRBV5-1
cdr3_nt: TGCGCCAGCAGCGAGGGACAGAGCACAGATACGCAGTATTTT
cdr3_aa: CASSEGQSTDTQYF

j_call: TRBJ2-3
d_call: TRBD1
clone_size: .
v_call: TRBV5-4
cdr3_nt: TGTGCCAGCACCACTGGACAGGGGGCAGATACGCAGTATTTT
cdr3_aa: CASTTGQGADTQYF

j_call: TRBJ1-4
d_call: TRBD1
clone_size: .
v_call: TRBV28
cdr3_nt: TGTGCCAGCAGTAGGACAGGGAATAATGAAAAACTGTTTTTT
cdr3_aa: CASSRTGNNEKLFF

j_call: TRBJ1-4
d_call: .
clone_size: .
v_call: TRBV21-1
cdr3_nt: TGTGCCAGCAGCAAAGGGACAGAAAAACTGTTTTTT
cdr3_aa: CASSKGTEKLFF

j_call: TRBJ2-2
d_call: TRBD1
clone_size: .
v_call: TRBV5-5
cdr3_nt: TGTGCCAGCAGCCTGGGGGGACAGGGCTCCCTCGGGGAGCTGTTTTTT
cdr3_aa: CASSLGGQGSLGELFF